This T cell receptor (beta chain) emerged from a study of blood T cells in healthy people across ages. This clonotype was seen more than once but under ten times. Together with a sample-barcoded 5' primer, a J-beta primer mix was included in a second PCR lasting about 7 to 11 cycles. TCRdb re-called the 5' RACE reads with MiXCR, one entry per CDR3 protein. The table shows fewer than 700,000 distinct CDR3 sequences, with around half occurring only once. The CDR3 length is 14 residues. Germline V gene data show CDR1 as GTSNPN and CDR2 as SVGIG (reference sequence). The sample taken for sequencing was blood. The TCR comes from a man older than 75 in good health. The chain recombines TRBV30 with TRBJ2-4; the match to TRBD1 covers 8 bases. The DNA end is a closer match to TRBJ2-7, so the J assignment may be wrong. The CDR3 region is CAWSVHGQGYEQYF. The CDR3 DNA sequence: TGTGCCTGGAGTGTACATGGACAGGGCTACGAGCAGTACTTC.